This TCR beta chain was retrieved from a study of T cell responses to AZD1222 COVID-19 vaccine. This clone was seen only once. Profiling relied on immunoSEQ multiplex PCR, and the TCRdb table lists in-frame clones only, not all of them. The table has around 170,000 clones, approximately 90% seen once. The CDR3 is made up of 19 amino acids. Trimming took 2 bases from V and 0 from J; bases not matched to a gene: 10. The germline V gene has CDR1 SQVTM and CDR2 ANQGSEA. The chain joins TRBV29-1 to TRBJ2-3, with TRBD2 identical over 14 bases. The source of this sequence is an adult in good health. The sample in question was peripheral blood, obtained on day 0 of AZD1222 vaccination. CDR3: CSVEKWGLAGAPSTDTQYF. The CDR3, as DNA: TGCAGCGTTGAAAAATGGGGACTAGCGGGGGCCCCGAGCACAGATACGCAGTATTTT.